Sequencing of this T cell receptor (beta chain) was carried out in a study of cytomegalovirus exposure and HLA in healthy donors. CDR1 MDHEN and CDR2 SYDVKM come from the germline V gene. CDR3 length: 15 amino acids. Trimming cost V 7 bases and J 3 bases, with 18 bases left between them. Study conclusions and caveats: Reports showed the classifier diagnosing cytomegalovirus status with high specificity and sensitivity. The study put some 150 TCR beta chains on its list as cytomegalovirus-associated.

Donors likely had unrecorded immune exposures despite being nominally healthy when sampled. PCR employed 60 Vbeta and 13 Jbeta primers. The data were produced by immunoSEQ multiplex PCR, yet TCRdb's version contains in-frame clones alone and is incomplete. The sample contains about 200,000 clones, 70% to 80% of which appear only once. With respect to this clone: Its antigen remains unknown.

The gene calls are TRBV28 and TRBJ1-1, with D maybe TRBD1 (6 bases). The clonotype originates from a male donor in good health and CMV-seropositive. The material sequenced was PBMCs. The DNA for the CDR3 is TGTGCCAGCACCTCCGGGGGGCCGGTATACACTGAAGCTTTCTTT. It yields the protein CASTSGGPVYTEAFF.